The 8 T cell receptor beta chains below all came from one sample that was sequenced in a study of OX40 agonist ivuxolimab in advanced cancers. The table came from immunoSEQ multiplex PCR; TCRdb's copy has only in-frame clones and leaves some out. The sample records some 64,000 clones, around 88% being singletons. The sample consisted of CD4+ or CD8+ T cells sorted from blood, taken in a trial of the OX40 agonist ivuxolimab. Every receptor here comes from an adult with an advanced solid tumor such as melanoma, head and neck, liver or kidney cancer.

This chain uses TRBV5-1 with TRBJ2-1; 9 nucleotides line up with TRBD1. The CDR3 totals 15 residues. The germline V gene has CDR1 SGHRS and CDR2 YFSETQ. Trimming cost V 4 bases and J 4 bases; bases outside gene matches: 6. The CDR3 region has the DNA TGCGCCAGCAGCGGACCGGGACAGGGTTACAATGAGCAGTTCTTC. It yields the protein CASSGPGQGYNEQFF.

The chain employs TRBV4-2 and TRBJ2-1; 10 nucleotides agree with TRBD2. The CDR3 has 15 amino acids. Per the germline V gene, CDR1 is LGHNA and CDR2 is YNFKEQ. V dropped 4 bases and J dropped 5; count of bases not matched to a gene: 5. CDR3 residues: CASSRAGGQHNEQFF. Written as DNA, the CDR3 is TGTGCCAGCAGCCGAGCGGGAGGGCAGCACAATGAGCAGTTCTTC.

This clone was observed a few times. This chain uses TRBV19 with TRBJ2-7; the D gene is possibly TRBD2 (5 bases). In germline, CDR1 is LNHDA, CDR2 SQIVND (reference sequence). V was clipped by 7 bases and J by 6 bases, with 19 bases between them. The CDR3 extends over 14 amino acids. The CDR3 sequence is CASTPNQRQSEQYF. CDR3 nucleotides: TGTGCCAGTACTCCCAACCAGCGGCAAAGCGAGCAGTACTTC.

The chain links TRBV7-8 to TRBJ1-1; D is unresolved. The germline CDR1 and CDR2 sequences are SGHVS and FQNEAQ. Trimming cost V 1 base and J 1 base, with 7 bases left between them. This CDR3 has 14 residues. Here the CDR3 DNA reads TGTGCCAGCAGCTTAGGAGGGCGGAACACTGAAGCTTTCTTT. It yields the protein CASSLGGRNTEAFF.

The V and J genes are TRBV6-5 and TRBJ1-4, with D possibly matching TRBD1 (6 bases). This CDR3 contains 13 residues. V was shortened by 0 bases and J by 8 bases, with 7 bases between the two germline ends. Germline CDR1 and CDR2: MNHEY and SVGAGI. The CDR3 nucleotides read TGTGCCAGCAGTTACTCTAGGGGGGAAAAACTGTTTTTT. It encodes CASSYSRGEKLFF.

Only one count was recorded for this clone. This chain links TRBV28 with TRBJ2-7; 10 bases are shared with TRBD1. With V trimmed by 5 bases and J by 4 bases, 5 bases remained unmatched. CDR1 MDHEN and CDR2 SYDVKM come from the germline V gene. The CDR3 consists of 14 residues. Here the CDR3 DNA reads TGTGCCAGCAGTCGCGCGGACAGGGGGTACGAGCAGTACTTC. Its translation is CASSRADRGYEQYF.

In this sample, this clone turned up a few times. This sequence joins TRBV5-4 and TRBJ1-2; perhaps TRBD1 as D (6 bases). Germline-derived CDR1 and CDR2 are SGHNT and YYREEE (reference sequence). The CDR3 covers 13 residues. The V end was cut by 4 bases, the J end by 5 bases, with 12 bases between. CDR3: CASSPWTDYGYTF. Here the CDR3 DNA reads TGTGCCAGCAGCCCCTGGACAGATTATGGCTACACCTTC.

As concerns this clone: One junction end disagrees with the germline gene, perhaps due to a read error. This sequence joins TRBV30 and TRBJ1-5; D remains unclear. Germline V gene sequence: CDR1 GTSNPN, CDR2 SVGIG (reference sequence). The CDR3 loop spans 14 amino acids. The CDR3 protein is CARSVYGGNQPQHF. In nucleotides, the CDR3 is TGTGCCCGGAGTGTATACGGGGGCAATCAGCCCCAGCATTTT.